This T cell receptor beta chain originates from a study of T-cell memory formation after mild COVID-19. Study at large: Largely donor-specific sequence clusters came from a couple of donors. Findings and limits, study-wide: Cross-reactive memory apparently joined, as some responding clones appeared in pre-infection memory. Contracting clones from day 15 to 85 showed balanced CD4/CD8; later expanders favored CD4+. Those CD4+ clones that contracted were mainly in CM and EM (CD8+ ones in EMRA).

TCRdb re-derived calls from the 5' RACE reads in MiXCR, one entry per CDR3 protein. The table includes about 410,000 distinct CDR3 sequences, 20% to 25% detected once. The table lists this clonotype with a few counts. Its antigen is unknown. The sequence came from an adult woman who had mild COVID-19 (a few samples of this study predate the infection). Cell type and time point are not known. The sequenced sample was PBMCs or a T cell subset sorted from them (not recorded which).

This chain's CDR3 is CASTDTGKLPGYTF. The DNA of the CDR3 is TGTGCCAGCACCGACACAGGAAAGCTCCCTGGCTACACCTTC. This chain connects TRBV5-6 to TRBJ1-2, with D possibly matching TRBD1 (5 bases). Germline V CDR1 and CDR2: SGHDT, YYEEEE. V was shortened by 6 bases and J by 7 bases, with 19 bases between the two germline ends. The CDR3 is 14 amino acids.